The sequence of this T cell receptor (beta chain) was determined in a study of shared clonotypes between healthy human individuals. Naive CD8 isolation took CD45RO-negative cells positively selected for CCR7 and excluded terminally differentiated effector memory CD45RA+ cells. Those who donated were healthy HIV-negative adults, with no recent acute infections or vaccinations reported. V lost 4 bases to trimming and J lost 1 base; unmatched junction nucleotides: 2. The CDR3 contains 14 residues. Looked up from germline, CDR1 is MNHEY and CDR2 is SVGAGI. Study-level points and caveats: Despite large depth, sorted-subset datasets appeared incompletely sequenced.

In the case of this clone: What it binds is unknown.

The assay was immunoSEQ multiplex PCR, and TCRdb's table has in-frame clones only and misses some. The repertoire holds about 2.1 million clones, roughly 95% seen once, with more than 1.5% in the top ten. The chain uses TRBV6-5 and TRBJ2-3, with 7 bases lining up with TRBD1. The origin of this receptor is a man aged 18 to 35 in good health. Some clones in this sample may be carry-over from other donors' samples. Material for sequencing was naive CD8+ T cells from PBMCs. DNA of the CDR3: TGTGCCAGCAGTTCGGGACAGCGCACAGATACGCAGTATTTT. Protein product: CASSSGQRTDTQYF.